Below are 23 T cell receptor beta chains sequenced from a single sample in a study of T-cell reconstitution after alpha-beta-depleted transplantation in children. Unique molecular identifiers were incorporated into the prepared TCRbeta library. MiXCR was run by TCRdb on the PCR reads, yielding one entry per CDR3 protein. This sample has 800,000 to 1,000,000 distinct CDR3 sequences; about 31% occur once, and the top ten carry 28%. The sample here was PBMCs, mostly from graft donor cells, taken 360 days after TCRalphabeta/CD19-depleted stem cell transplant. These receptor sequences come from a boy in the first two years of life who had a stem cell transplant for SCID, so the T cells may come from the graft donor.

The CDR3 protein is CATSTGTQRANEKLFF. CDR3 in DNA: TGTGCCACCAGCACCGGGACACAGCGCGCTAATGAAAAACTGTTTTTT. The genes are TRBV15 and TRBJ1-4, with D perhaps TRBD1 (6 bases). The germline V gene encodes CDR1 LNHNV and CDR2 YYDKDF (reference sequence). The CDR3 is 16 residues long. V was shortened by 4 bases and J by 3 bases, with 15 bases between the two germline ends.

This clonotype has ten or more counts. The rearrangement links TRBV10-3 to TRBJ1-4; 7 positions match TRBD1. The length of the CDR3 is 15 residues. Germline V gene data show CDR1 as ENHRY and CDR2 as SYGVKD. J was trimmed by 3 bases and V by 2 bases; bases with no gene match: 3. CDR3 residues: CAISERGTANEKLFF. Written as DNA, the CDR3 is TGTGCCATCAGTGAGAGAGGGACAGCTAATGAAAAACTGTTTTTT.

The CDR3 DNA follows: TGCAGCGGCACGTCAGGGGTTGAGGGCTACACCTTC. Translating it yields CSGTSGVEGYTF. V usage is TRBV29-1 and J usage is TRBJ1-2, with D possibly TRBD1 on 6 matching bases. Germline values: CDR1 SQVTM, CDR2 ANQGSEA. With 7 bases removed from V and 8 bases from J, the gap between germline ends came to 17 bases. CDR3 length: 12 amino acids.

The CDR3 loop is CASSPRTGATSYEQYF. CDR3 bases: TGTGCCAGCAGCCCCCGGACAGGGGCCACCTCCTACGAGCAGTACTTC. This chain joins TRBV7-9 and TRBJ2-7; 9 bases are a match to TRBD1. Germline V lookup: CDR1 SEHNR, CDR2 FQNEAQ (reference sequence). V was pared by 5 bases and J by 0 bases, with 8 bases of the junction left unmatched. This CDR3 is built from 16 residues.

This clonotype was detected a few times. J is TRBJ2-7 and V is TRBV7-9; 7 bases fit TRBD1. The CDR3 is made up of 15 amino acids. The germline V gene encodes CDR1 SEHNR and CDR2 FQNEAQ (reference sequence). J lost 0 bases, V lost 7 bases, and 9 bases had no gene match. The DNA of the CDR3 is TGTGCCAGCAACCAGGGGGTCCCCAGCTCCTACGAGCAGTACTTC. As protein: CASNQGVPSSYEQYF.

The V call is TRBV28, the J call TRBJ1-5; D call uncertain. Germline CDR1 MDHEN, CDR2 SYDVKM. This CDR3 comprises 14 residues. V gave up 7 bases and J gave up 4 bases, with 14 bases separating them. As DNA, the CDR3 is TGTGCCAGCAACCGGCGACTCCTTAATCAGCCCCAGCATTTT. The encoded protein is CASNRRLLNQPQHF.

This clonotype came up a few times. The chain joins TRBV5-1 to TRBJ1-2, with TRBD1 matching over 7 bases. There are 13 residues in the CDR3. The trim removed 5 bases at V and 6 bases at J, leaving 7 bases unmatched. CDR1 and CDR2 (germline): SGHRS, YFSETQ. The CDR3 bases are TGCGCCAGCAGGGGGACAGATGATAATGGCTACACCTTC. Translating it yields CASRGTDDNGYTF. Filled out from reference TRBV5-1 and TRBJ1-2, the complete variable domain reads KAGVTQTPRYLIKTRGQQVTLSCSPISGHRSVSWYQQTPGQGLQFLFEYFSETQRNKGNFPGRFSGRQFSNSRSEMNVSTLELGDSALYLCASRGTDDNGYTFGSGTRLTVV.

Here the CDR3 reads CAISGGGDYEQYF. Written as DNA, the CDR3 is TGTGCCATCAGTGGAGGGGGGGACTACGAGCAGTACTTC. The rearrangement joins TRBV10-3 to TRBJ2-7, with a possible D match to TRBD2 (7 bases). V dropped 4 bases and J dropped 3 bases, with 10 bases sitting between them. The CDR3 length is 13 residues. Germline values: CDR1 ENHRY, CDR2 SYGVKD.

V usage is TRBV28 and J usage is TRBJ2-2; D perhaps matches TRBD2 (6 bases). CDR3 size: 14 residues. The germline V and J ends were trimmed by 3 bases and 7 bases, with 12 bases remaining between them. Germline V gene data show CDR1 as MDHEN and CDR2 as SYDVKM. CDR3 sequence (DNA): TGTGCCAGCAGTTTCCCTCCGGGGGTCGGGGAGCTGTTTTTT. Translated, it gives CASSFPPGVGELFF.

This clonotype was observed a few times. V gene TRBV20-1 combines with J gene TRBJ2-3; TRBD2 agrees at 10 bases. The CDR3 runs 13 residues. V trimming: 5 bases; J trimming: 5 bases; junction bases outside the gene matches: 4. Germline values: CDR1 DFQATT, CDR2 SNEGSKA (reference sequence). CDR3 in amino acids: CSAPPSGGDTQYF. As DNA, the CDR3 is TGCAGTGCTCCCCCTAGCGGGGGAGATACGCAGTATTTT.

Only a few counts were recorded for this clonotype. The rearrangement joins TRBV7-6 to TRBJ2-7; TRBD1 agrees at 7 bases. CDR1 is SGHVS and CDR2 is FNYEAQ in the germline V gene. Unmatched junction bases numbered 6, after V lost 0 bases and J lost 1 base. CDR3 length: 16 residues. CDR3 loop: CASSLAGTASSYEQYF. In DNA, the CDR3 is TGTGCCAGCAGCTTAGCCGGGACAGCTTCTTCCTACGAGCAGTACTTC.

In DNA, the CDR3 is TGTGCCACCAGCAGAGATAGGGTATCACCCCTCCACTTT. Translation: CATSRDRVSPLHF. The V and J genes are TRBV15 and TRBJ1-6, with D unclear. V dropped 0 bases and J dropped 10 bases, with 7 bases sitting between them. In germline, CDR1 is LNHNV, CDR2 YYDKDF (reference sequence). The CDR3 spans 13 residues.

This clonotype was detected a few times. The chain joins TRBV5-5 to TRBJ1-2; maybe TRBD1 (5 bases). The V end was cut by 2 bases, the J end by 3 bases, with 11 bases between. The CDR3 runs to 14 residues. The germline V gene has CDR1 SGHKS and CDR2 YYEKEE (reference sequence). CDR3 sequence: CASSFREVDYGYTF. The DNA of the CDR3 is TGTGCCAGCAGCTTCAGGGAAGTGGACTATGGCTACACCTTC. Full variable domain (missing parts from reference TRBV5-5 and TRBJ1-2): DAGVTQSPTHLIKTRGQQVTLRCSPISGHKSVSWYQQVLGQGPQFIFQYYEKEERGRGNFPDRFSARQFPNYSSELNVNALLLGDSALYLCASSFREVDYGYTFGSGTRLTVV.

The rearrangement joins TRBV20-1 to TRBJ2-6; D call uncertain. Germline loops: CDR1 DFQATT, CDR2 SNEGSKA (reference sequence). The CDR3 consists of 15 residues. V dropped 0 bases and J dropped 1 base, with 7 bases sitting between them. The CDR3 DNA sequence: TGCAGTGCTAGAGAAAGGGCTTCTGGGGCCAACGTCCTGACTTTC. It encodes CSARERASGANVLTF.

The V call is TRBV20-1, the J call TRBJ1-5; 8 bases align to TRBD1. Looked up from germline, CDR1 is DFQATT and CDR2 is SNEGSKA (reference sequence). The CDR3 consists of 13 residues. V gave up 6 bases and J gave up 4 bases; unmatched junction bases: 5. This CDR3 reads CSAIGQGNQPQHF. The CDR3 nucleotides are TGCAGTGCAATTGGACAGGGAAATCAGCCCCAGCATTTT.

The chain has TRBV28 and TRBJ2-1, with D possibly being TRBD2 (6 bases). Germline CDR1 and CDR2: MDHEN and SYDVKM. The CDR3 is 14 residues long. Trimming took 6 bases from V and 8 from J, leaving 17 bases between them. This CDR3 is CASRAGGPRYEQFF. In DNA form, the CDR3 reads TGTGCCAGCAGAGCCGGGGGACCTCGGTATGAGCAGTTCTTC.

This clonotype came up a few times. The CDR3 is CSASPPIANYGYTF. CDR3 bases: TGCAGTGCTAGCCCCCCGATAGCTAACTATGGCTACACCTTC. The chain carries TRBV20-1 and TRBJ1-2; D is unresolved. Between the trimmed V and J ends, which lost 3 bases and 0 bases, there was a span of 11 bases. CDR3 length: 14 amino acids. The V gene's germline CDR1 is DFQATT and CDR2 SNEGSKA (reference sequence).

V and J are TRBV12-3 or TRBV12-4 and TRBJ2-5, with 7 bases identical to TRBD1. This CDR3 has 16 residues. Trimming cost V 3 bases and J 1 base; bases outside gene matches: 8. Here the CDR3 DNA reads TGTGCCAGCAGTTTTTACCAGACAGGGTTCCAAGAGACCCAGTACTTC. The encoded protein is CASSFYQTGFQETQYF.

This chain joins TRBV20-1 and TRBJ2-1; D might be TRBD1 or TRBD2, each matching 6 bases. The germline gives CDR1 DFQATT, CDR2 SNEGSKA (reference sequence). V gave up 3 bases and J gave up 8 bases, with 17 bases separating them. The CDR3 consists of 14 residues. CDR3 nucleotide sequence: TGCAGTGCTAGGGGGGGCAGGGTGCGGTATGAGCAGTTCTTC. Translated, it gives CSARGGRVRYEQFF.

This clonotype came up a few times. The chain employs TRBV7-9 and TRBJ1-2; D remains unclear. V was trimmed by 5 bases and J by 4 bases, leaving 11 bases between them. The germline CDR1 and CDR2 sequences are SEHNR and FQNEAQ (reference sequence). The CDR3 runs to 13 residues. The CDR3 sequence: CASSRRYGYGYTF. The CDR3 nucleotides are TGTGCCAGCAGCCGAAGGTACGGCTATGGCTACACCTTC.

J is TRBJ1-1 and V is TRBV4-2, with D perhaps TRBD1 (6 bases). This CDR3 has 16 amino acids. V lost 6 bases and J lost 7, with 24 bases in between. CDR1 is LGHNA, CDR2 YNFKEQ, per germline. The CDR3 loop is CASRAGASPLTIEAFF. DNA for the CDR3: TGTGCCAGCAGAGCAGGGGCCTCCCCGTTAACCATTGAAGCTTTCTTT.

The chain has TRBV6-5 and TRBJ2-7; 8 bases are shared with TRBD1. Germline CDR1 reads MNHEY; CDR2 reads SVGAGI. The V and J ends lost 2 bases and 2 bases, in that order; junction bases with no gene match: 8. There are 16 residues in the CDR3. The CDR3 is CASSYPGQGNTYEQYF. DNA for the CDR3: TGTGCCAGCAGTTACCCTGGACAGGGAAATACCTACGAGCAGTACTTC.

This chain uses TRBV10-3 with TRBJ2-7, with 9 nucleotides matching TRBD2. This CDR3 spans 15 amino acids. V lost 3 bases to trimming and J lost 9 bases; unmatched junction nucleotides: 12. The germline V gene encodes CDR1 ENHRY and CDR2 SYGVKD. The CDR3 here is CAISDPASGAEAQYF. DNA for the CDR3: TGTGCCATCAGTGATCCGGCTAGCGGGGCTGAGGCGCAGTACTTC.